Listed below are T cell receptor beta chains from one sample, sequenced in a study of CD8 T cells in ankylosing spondylitis. One entry per CDR3 protein, called by TCRdb with MiXCR from the 5' RACE reads. The top ten hold roughly 1.9% of the sample, which has 30,000 or so distinct CDR3 sequences, roughly 5% seen once. Sequenced input: blood, either unsorted or a sorted T cell fraction (not recorded which). These receptors all stem from a female donor with ankylosing spondylitis or in good health (not recorded which). The CDR3 runs from the conserved cysteine through the conserved F or W. The order of the fields is CDR3 protein, CDR3 DNA, clone size, V gene, D gene, J gene. The D gene is left open where the match is weak. A row's size may be missing; if present it is once, few, many or a size class.

CASSVEGGSYNSPLHF,TGTGCCAGCAGCGTAGAAGGCGGTTCCTATAATTCACCCCTCCACTTT,many,TRBV9,-,TRBJ1-6
CASSRYRDSTDTQYF,TGTGCCAGCAGTCGCTACCGAGACAGCACAGATACGCAGTATTTT,-,TRBV9,-,TRBJ2-3
CASSVGEGGQPQHF,TGTGCCAGCAGCGTAGGTGAGGGGGGCCAGCCCCAGCATTTT,-,TRBV9,-,TRBJ1-5
CASSAQAGQGADTQYF,TGTGCCAGCAGCGCGCAGGCCGGACAGGGGGCAGATACGCAGTATTTT,few,TRBV9,TRBD1,TRBJ2-3
CASSVGGGRGHEQYF,TGTGCCAGCAGCGTAGGCGGCGGGAGGGGGCACGAGCAGTACTTC,few,TRBV9,TRBD2,TRBJ2-7
CASSVVGGVTGELFF,TGTGCCAGCAGCGTAGTGGGGGGAGTCACCGGGGAGCTGTTTTTT,-,TRBV9,-,TRBJ2-2
CASSVVAGGKVNTQYF,TGTGCCAGCAGCGTAGTAGCGGGGGGGAAAGTAAATACGCAGTATTTT,many,TRBV9,TRBD2,TRBJ2-3
CASSGGAGGPYEQYF,TGTGCCAGCAGCGGGGGAGCGGGAGGGCCGTACGAGCAGTACTTC,many,TRBV9,TRBD2,TRBJ2-7
CASSVPPGVDTGELFF,TGTGCCAGCAGCGTCCCGCCGGGGGTCGACACCGGGGAGCTGTTTTTT,many,TRBV9,-,TRBJ2-2
CASSVALRTANTGELFF,TGTGCCAGCAGCGTAGCTCTACGGACGGCGAACACCGGGGAGCTGTTTTTT,-,TRBV9,-,TRBJ2-2
CASSVEMGGTQYF,TGTGCCAGCAGCGTAGAGATGGGAGGGACCCAGTACTTC,few,TRBV9,-,TRBJ2-5
CASSVVGGGQADTQYF,TGTGCCAGCAGCGTAGTGGGGGGGGGGCAAGCAGATACGCAGTATTTT,many,TRBV9,-,TRBJ2-3
CASSVVGDYSAEAFF,TGTGCCAGCAGCGTAGTAGGGGACTATAGCGCTGAAGCTTTCTTT,many,TRBV9,-,TRBJ1-1
CASSPTAVSYNSPLHF,TGTGCCAGCAGCCCGACAGCGGTTTCCTATAATTCACCCCTCCACTTT,many,TRBV9,-,TRBJ1-6
CASSVGGLGNEQFF,TGTGCCAGCAGCGTAGGTGGTCTGGGGAATGAGCAGTTCTTC,many,TRBV9,-,TRBJ2-1
CASSVGWYGYTF,TGTGCCAGCAGCGTAGGGTGGTATGGCTACACCTTC,many,TRBV9,-,TRBJ1-2
CASSVVGGEPTDTQYF,TGTGCCAGCAGCGTAGTGGGCGGGGAACCTACAGATACGCAGTATTTT,many,TRBV9,-,TRBJ2-3
CASSVVVTSDETQYF,TGTGCCAGCAGCGTAGTGGTGACTAGCGACGAGACCCAGTACTTC,many,TRBV9,TRBD2,TRBJ2-5
CASSAQAGTAEQYF,TGTGCCAGCAGCGCCCAAGCCGGGACAGCTGAGCAGTACTTC,-,TRBV9,TRBD1,TRBJ2-7
CASSVESQETQYF,TGTGCCAGCAGCGTAGAATCTCAAGAGACCCAGTACTTC,many,TRBV9,-,TRBJ2-5
CASSRGVDSPLHF,TGTGCCAGCAGCCGCGGGGTGGATTCACCCCTCCACTTT,many,TRBV9,-,TRBJ1-6
CASSVGTSASYNEQFF,TGTGCCAGCAGCGTCGGGACTAGCGCGTCCTACAATGAGCAGTTCTTC,-,TRBV9,TRBD2,TRBJ2-1